These 8 T cell receptor beta chains were all obtained from the same sample, sequenced in a study of cytomegalovirus exposure and HLA in healthy donors. With 60 Vbeta and 13 Jbeta primers, the PCR was carried out. Measured with immunoSEQ multiplex PCR; TCRdb has only the in-frame clones, and not every one. The sample comprises about 100,000 clones, approximately 80% of which are singletons, and 0.9% to 1.5% rests with the top ten. Input material: PBMCs. The receptors were sampled from a woman aged 18-29 years in good health and CMV-seronegative.

This chain joins TRBV10-1 and TRBJ1-3; D possibly corresponds to TRBD1 (5 bases). This CDR3 has 13 residues. CDR1 and CDR2 (germline): WNHNN, SYGVQD (reference sequence). V was pared by 7 bases and J by 1 base, with 8 bases between. The CDR3 region is CASTGGSGNTIYF. The CDR3 nucleotides read TGCGCCAGCACCGGGGGTTCTGGAAACACCATATATTTT.

Points on this clone: Additional DNA sequences in this sample encode the identical CDR3. This chain links TRBV6-4 with TRBJ2-3, with 11 positions matching TRBD2. The ends lost 10 bases at V and 6 bases at J; junction bases unmatched: 12. In germline, CDR1 is MRHNA, CDR2 SNTAGT. CDR3 length: 15 amino acids. CDR3 in DNA: TGTGCCACTCAGAGGCTAGCGGGAGGTCCTGATACGCAGTATTTT. Translated, it gives CATQRLAGGPDTQYF.

V is TRBV5-1 and J is TRBJ2-7; TRBD2 matches at 10 bases. The CDR3 sequence is 16 residues long. After removal of 4 bases from V and 5 bases from J, the junction contained 12 bases not matched to a gene. Germline CDR1 reads SGHRS; CDR2 reads YFSETQ. This chain's CDR3 is CASSGGLASLVNEQYF. CDR3 nucleotides: TGCGCCAGCAGCGGGGGACTAGCGTCTTTAGTCAACGAGCAGTACTTC.

V and J are TRBV6-6 and TRBJ1-2, with D unclear. Germline CDR1 is MNHNY and CDR2 is SVGAGI (reference sequence). V lost 0 bases and J lost 1, with 6 bases in between. This CDR3 contains 14 residues. The CDR3 nucleotides read TGTGCCAGCAGTTACTCTCCCATTAACTATGGCTACACCTTC. It is translated as CASSYSPINYGYTF.

The rearrangement joins TRBV19 to TRBJ1-5, with D perhaps TRBD1 (5 bases). Germline-derived CDR1 and CDR2 are LNHDA and SQIVND (reference sequence). The CDR3 contains 18 residues. The V end was cut by 6 bases, the J end by 0 bases, with 21 bases between. The CDR3 bases are TGTGCCAGTAGAACGATGGGGCGGCGGACGACTAGCAATCAGCCCCAGCATTTT. Its protein product is CASRTMGRRTTSNQPQHF.

The V and J genes are TRBV14 and TRBJ2-3; 7 bases are shared with TRBD1. There are 15 residues in the CDR3. Unmatched junction bases numbered 9, after V lost 6 bases and J lost 3 bases. The V gene's germline CDR1 is SGHDN and CDR2 FVKESK. The chain's CDR3 is CASSPRQGRTDTQYF. The CDR3 coding sequence is TGTGCCAGCAGTCCTCGACAGGGTAGGACAGATACGCAGTATTTT.

The V call is TRBV6-5, the J call TRBJ2-2, with TRBD1 as a possible D gene (6 bases). The ends were cut back, 0 bases at V and 6 bases at J, with 8 bases in the middle. Looked up from germline, CDR1 is MNHEY and CDR2 is SVGAGI. The CDR3 spans 14 residues. The CDR3 bases are TGTGCCAGCAGTTACTCCAGGGGCTCCGGGGAGCTGTTTTTT. Protein sequence: CASSYSRGSGELFF.

This clone was detected once. V is TRBV9 and J is TRBJ2-3; tentatively, D is TRBD1 (6 bases). V shed 1 base and J shed 5 bases, with 23 bases lying between them. The CDR3 loop spans 18 amino acids. Germline V CDR1 and CDR2: SGDLS, YYNGEE. CDR3 nucleotides: TGTGCCAGCAGCGTAACCGTCCCGGGCCTCCGAGGGGGAGATACGCAGTATTTT. This translates into CASSVTVPGLRGGDTQYF.